What follows describes a single T cell receptor beta chain. As yet, its antigen is unknown. CDR3 length equals 15 residues. V was shortened by 1 base and J by 2 bases, with 11 bases between the two germline ends. CDR1 and CDR2 (germline): SGHAT, FQNNGV. CD45RO-negative cells were positively selected for CCR7, leaving out terminally differentiated effector memory CD45RA+ cells. The data originate from a study of shared clonotypes between healthy human individuals. For the study at large: Three plates each covered CD4 naive and memory; CD8 naive two, CD8 memory one. Whole-study results and caveats: When compared with the clonotypes that were shared by all four sorted-subset donors, the non-shared clonotypes turned out to have lower generation probabilities. Clonotype sharing across a few donors was observed for around 5% of naive CD4 clonotypes.

Clones were sequenced by immunoSEQ multiplex PCR, and TCRdb holds only the in-frame ones, with some missing. The sample has around 2.1 million clones, 93% seen once; the top ten hold 1.5% to 2%. Sequenced: naive CD8+ T cells from PBMCs. The chain uses TRBV11-2 and TRBJ1-1, with D maybe TRBD1 (6 bases). This TCR was recovered from a man between 18 and 29 years old in good health. Some clones in this sample may be carry-over from other donors' samples. The CDR3 DNA reads TGTGCCAGCAGCTTAGTTGGGGGCCCTAACACTGAAGCTTTCTTT. It encodes CASSLVGGPNTEAFF.